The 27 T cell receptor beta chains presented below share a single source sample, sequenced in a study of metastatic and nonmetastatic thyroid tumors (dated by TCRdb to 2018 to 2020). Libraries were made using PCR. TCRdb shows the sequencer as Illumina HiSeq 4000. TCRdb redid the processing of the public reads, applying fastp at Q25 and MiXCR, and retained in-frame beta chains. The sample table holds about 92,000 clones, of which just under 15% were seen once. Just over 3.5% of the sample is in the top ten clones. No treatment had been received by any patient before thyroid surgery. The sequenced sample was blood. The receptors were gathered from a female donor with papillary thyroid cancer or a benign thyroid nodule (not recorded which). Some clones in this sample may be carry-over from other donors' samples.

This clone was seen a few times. CDR3 DNA sequence: TGTGCCAGCAGTCCGCCAGGAGTTGGGCCCTACGAGCAGTACTTC. This encodes CASSPPGVGPYEQYF. V is TRBV28 and J is TRBJ2-7; D call uncertain. The CDR3 spans 15 residues. V was trimmed by 5 bases and J by 2 bases, leaving 16 bases between them. The V gene's germline CDR1 is MDHEN and CDR2 SYDVKM. The full variable domain, rest sourced from reference TRBV28 and TRBJ2-7, is DVKVTQSSRYLVKRTGEKVFLECVQDMDHENMFWYRQDPGLGLRLIYFSYDVKMKEKGDIPEGYSVSREKKERFSLILESASTNQTSMYLCASSPPGVGPYEQYFGPGTRLTVT.

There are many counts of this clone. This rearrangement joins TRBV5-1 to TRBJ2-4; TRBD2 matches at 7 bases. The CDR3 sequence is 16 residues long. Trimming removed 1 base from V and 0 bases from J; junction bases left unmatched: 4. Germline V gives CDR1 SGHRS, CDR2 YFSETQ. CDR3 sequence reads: CASSLSGVRAKNIQYF. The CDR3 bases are TGCGCCAGCAGCTTGAGCGGGGTGAGAGCCAAAAACATTCAGTACTTC.

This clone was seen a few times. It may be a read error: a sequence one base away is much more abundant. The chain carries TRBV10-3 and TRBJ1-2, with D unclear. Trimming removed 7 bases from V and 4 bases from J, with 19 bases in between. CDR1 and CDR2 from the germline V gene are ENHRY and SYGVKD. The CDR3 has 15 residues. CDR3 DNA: TGTGCCATCATGGCAGAACCTCCCAGGCTCTATGGCTACACCTTC. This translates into CAIMAEPPRLYGYTF.

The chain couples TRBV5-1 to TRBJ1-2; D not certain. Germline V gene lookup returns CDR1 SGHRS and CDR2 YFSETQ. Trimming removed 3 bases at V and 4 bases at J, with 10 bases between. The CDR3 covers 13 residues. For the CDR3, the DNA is TGCGCCAGCAGCTCGTCACTTGGCTATGGCTACACCTTC. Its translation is CASSSSLGYGYTF.

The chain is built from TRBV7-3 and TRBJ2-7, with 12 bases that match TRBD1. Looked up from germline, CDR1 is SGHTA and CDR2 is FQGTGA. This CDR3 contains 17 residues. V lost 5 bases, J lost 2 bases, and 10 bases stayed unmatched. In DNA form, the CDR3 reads TGTGCCAGCAGCATATCTGCGGGACAGGGGGCGGCCTACGAGCAGTACTTC. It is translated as CASSISAGQGAAYEQYF.

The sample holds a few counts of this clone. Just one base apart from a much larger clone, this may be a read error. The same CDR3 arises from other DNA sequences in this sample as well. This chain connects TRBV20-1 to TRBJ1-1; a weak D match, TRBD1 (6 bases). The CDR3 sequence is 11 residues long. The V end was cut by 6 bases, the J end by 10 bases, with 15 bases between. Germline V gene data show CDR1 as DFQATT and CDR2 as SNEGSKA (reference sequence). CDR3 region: CSARGGQGAFF. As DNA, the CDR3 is TGCAGTGCACGGGGGGGACAAGGAGCTTTCTTT.

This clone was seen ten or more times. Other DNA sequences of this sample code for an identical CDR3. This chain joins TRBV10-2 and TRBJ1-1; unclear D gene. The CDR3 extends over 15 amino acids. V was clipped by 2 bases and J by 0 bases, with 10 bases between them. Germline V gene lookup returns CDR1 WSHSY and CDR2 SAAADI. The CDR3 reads CASSEIPTVNTEAFF. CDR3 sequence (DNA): TGCGCCAGCAGTGAGATCCCGACGGTGAACACTGAAGCTTTCTTT.

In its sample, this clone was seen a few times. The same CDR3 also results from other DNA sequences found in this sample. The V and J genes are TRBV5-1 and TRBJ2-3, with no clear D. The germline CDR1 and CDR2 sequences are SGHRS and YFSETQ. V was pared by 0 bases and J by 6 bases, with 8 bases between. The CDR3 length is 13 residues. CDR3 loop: CASSLERLDTQYF. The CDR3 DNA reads TGCGCCAGCAGCTTGGAGCGACTCGATACGCAGTATTTT.

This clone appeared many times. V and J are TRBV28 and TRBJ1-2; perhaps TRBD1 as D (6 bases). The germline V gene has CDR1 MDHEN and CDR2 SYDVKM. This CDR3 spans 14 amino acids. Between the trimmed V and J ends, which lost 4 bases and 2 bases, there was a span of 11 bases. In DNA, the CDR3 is TGTGCCAGCAGTTCTGGGGGGCCCAACTATGGCTACACCTTC. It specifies CASSSGGPNYGYTF.

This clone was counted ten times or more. The chain's CDR3 is CASSQSTVNSPLHF. Here the CDR3 DNA reads TGTGCCAGCAGCCAGTCGACAGTCAATTCACCCCTCCACTTT. The chain employs TRBV3-1 and TRBJ1-6; possible D gene TRBD1, 5 bases. V was clipped by 3 bases and J by 7 bases, with 10 bases between them. Germline CDR1 is LGHDT and CDR2 is YNNKEL (reference sequence). CDR3 size: 14 residues.

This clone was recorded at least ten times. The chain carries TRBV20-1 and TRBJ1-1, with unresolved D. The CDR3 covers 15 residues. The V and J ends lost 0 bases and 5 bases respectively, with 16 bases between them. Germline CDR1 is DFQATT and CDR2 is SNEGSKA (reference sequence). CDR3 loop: CSAREAGPRKTEAFF. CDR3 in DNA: TGCAGTGCTAGAGAAGCAGGTCCGCGGAAGACTGAAGCTTTCTTT.

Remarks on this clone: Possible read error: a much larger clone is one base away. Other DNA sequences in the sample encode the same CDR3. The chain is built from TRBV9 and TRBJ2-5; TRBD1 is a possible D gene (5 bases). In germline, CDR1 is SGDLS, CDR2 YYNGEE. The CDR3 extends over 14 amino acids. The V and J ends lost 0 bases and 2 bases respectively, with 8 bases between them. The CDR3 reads CASSVGTSQETQYF. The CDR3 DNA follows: TGTGCCAGCAGCGTAGGGACATCACAAGAGACCCAGTACTTC.

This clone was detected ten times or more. CDR3 sequence (DNA): TGTGCCAGCAGTTTTGTCGACAGGGATTATTCCTACGAGCAGTACTTC. Protein: CASSFVDRDYSYEQYF. The rearrangement joins TRBV28 to TRBJ2-7; 7 nucleotides match TRBD1. This CDR3 is 16 amino acids long. The J segment lost 1 base and the V segment lost 3 bases, leaving 9 bases of the junction unmatched. Germline CDR1 and CDR2: MDHEN and SYDVKM.

DNA for the CDR3: TGTGCTAGTGGTTTGGTACTCGGGCAGGGTTCTGGAAGTGAGCAGTTCTTC. Its protein is CASGLVLGQGSGSEQFF. The chain uses TRBV12-5 and TRBJ2-1; D may be TRBD1 (5 bases). CDR1 is LGHNT, CDR2 FRNRAP, per germline. Trimming took off 0 bases at V and 9 bases at J, with 21 bases between the two ends. The CDR3 has 17 residues.

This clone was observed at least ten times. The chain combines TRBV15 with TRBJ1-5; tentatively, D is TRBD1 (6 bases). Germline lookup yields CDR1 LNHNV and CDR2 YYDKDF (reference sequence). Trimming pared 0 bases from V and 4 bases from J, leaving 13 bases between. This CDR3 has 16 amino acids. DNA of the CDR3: TGTGCCACCAGCAGAGATCCGTCAGGGGTAAATCAGCCCCAGCATTTT. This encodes CATSRDPSGVNQPQHF.

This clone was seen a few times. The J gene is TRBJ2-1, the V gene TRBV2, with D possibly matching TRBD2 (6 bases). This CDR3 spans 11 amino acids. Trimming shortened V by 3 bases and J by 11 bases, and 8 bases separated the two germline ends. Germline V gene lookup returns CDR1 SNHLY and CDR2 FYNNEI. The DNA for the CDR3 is TGTGCCAGCAGTGAGGGGGGAAAGCAGTTCTTC. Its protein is CASSEGGKQFF.

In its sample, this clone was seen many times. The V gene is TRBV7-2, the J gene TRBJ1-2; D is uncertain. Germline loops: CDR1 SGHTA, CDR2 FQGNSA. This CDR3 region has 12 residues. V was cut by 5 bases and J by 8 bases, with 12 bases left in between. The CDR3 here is CASSPPMGGYTF. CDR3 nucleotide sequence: TGTGCCAGCAGCCCTCCGATGGGCGGCTACACCTTC.

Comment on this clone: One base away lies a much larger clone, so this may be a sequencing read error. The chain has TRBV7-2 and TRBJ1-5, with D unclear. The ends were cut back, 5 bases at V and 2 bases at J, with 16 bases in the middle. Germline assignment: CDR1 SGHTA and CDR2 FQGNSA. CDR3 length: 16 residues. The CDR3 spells CASSLRWSAGNQPQHF. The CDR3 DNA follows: TGTGCCAGCAGCCTTCGTTGGTCTGCTGGCAATCAGCCCCAGCATTTT.

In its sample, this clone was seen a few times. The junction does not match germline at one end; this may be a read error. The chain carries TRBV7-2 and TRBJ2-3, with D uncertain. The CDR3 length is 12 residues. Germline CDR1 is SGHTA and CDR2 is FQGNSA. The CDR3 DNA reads TGTGCCAACAGCCTCAGAACAGATACGCAGTATTTT. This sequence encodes CANSLRTDTQYF.

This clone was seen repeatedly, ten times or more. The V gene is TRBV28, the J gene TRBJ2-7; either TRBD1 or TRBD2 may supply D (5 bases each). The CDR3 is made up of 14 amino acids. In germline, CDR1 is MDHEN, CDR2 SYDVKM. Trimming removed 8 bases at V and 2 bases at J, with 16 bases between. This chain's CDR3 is CASDTTGRPYEQYF. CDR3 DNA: TGTGCCAGCGACACGACGGGACGCCCCTACGAGCAGTACTTC.

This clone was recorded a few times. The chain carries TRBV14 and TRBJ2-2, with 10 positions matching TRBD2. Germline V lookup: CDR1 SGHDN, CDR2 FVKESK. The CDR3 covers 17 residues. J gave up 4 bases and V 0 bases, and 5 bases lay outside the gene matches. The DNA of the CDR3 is TGTGCCAGCAGCCAAGATTCTAGCGGGGGATTCACCGGGGAGCTGTTTTTT. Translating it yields CASSQDSSGGFTGELFF.

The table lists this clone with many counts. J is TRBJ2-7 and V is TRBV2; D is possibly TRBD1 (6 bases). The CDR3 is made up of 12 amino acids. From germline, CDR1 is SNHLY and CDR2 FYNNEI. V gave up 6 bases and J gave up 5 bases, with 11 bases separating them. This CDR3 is CASRPNRDEQYF. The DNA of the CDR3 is TGTGCCAGCAGACCAAACAGGGACGAGCAGTACTTC. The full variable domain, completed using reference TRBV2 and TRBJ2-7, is EPEVTQTPSHQVTQMGQEVILRCVPISNHLYFYWYRQILGQKVEFLVSFYNNEISEKSEIFDDQFSVERPDGSNFTLKIRSTKLEDSAMYFCASRPNRDEQYFGPGTRLTVT.

The CDR3 region has the DNA TGCAGTGCTAGAGATTGGGGTCGGAGGGGAGGGGAGACCCAGTACTTC. This encodes CSARDWGRRGGETQYF. The chain is built from TRBV20-1 and TRBJ2-5; 7 bases are a match to TRBD2. V shed 0 bases, J shed 5 bases, and the junction held 12 bases outside the gene matches. The germline gives CDR1 DFQATT, CDR2 SNEGSKA (reference sequence). The length of the CDR3 is 16 residues.

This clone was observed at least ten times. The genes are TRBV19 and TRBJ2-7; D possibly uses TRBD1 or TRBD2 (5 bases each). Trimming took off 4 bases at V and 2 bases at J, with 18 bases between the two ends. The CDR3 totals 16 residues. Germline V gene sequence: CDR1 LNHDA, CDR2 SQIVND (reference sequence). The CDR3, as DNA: TGTGCCAGTAGTAGTGTGAGGGGATCCGAGACCTACGAGCAGTACTTC. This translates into CASSSVRGSETYEQYF.

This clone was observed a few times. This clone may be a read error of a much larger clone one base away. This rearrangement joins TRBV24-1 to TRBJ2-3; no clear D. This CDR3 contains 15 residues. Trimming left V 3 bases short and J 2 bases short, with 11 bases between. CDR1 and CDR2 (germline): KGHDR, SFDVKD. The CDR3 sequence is CATSDPRYYTDTQYF. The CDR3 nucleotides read TGTGCCACCAGTGATCCGAGGTACTACACAGATACGCAGTATTTT.

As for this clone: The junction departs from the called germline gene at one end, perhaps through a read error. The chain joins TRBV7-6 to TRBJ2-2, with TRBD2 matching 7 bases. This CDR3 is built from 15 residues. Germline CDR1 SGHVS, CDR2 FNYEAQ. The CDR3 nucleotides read TGTTCCAGCAGCCCACTGAGCGGGGTCAGCTGGGAGCTGTTTTTT. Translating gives CSSSPLSGVSWELFF.

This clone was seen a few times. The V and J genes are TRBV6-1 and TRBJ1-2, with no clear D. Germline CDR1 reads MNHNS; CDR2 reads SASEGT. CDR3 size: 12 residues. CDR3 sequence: CNSLRVAYGYTF. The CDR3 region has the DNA TGTAACAGCCTACGCGTAGCCTATGGCTACACCTTC.